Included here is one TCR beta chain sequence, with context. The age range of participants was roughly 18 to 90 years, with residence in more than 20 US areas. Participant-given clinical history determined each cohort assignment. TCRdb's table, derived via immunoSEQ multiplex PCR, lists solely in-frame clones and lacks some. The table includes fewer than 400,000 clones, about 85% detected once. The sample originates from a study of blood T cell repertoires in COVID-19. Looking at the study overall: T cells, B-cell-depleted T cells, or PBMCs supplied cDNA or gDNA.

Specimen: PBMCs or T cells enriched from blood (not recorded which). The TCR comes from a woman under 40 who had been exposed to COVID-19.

For the CDR3, the DNA is TGTGCCAGCAGCGTACAGGGCTCCTACGAGCAGTACTTC. Amino acids: CASSVQGSYEQYF. The V and J genes are TRBV6-5 and TRBJ2-7, with D perhaps matching TRBD1 (6 bases). The V end lost 6 bases, the J end lost 0 bases, and 9 bases lay between the germline ends. The CDR3 length is 13 residues. Germline CDR1 MNHEY, CDR2 SVGAGI.